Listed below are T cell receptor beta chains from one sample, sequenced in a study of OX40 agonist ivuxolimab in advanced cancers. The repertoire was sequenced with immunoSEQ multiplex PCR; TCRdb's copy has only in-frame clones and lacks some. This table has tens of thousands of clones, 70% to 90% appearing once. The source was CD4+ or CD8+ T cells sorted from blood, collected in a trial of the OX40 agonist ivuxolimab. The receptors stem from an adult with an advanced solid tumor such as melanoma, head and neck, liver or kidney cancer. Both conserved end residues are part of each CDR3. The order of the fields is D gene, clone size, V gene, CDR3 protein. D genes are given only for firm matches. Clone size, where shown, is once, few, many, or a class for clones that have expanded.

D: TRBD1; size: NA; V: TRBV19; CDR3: CASSIEGQTIPYSNQPQHF
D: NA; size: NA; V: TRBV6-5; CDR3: CASHMNTEAFF
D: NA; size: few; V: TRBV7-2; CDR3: CASSLQGMSNQPQHF
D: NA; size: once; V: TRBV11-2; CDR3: CASSLLTGYAYEQYF
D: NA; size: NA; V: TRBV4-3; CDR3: CASSQDFHSYNEQFF
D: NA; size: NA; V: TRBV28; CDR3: CASSFGIPGEQYF
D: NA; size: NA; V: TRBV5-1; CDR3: CASSVGGGDQPQHF
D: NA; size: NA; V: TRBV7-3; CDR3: CASSQTGVMGTDTQYF
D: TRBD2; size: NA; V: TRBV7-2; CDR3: CASSLRLAGGPGDTQYF
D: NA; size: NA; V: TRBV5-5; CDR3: CASSLWEGANEKLFF
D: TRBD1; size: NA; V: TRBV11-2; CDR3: CASSLGSRQGEAFF
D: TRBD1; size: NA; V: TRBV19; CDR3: CASSKPTGMYNEQFF
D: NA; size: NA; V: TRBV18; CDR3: CASSPPASPYEQYF
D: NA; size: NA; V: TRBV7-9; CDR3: CASRSGTSTYNEQFF
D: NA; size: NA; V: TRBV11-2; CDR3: CATSFRRANEQFF
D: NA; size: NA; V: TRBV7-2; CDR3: CASSLEAGAGYTF
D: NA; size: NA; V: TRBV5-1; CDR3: CASSHGVGGQTGELFF
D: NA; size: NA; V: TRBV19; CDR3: CASSIVGHYGYTF
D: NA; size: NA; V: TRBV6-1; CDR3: CASIRTLQGNEQFF
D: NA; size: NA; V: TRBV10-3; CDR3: CAISGSSLSGNTIYF
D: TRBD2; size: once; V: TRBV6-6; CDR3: CASSYVSGGITDTQYF
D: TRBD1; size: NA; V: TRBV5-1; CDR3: CASSSGQGGEKLFF
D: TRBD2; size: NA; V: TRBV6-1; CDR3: CASRTSGSGNEQFF
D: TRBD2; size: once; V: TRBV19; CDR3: CASRAGVADTQYF
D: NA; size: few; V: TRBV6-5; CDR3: CASTNPPLYEQYF
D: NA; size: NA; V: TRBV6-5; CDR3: CASRQSGGYTF
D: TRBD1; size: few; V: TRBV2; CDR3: CASSDGTGNTGELFF
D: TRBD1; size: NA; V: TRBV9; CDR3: CASSPGQGREQYF
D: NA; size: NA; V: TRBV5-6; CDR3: CASSFAGTRSDTQYF
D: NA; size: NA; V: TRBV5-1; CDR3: CASSPALLTSTDTQYF
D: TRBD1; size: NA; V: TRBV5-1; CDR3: CASSLPGQGNTGELFF
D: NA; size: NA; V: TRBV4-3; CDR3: CASSQQLGITDTQYF
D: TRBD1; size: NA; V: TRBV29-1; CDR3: CSARTGGRDTQYF
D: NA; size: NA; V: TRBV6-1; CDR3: CASSLWEGGEQYF
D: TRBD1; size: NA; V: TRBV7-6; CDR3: CASKGGTHQETQYF
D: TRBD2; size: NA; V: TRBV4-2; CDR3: CASSQDLGGTSFGYEQYF
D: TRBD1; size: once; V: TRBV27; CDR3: CASSRPWGTGGFGELFF